This passage covers 18 T cell receptor beta chains from one sample sequenced in a study of early T cells in non-severe SARS-CoV-2 infection. TCRdb recomputed calls from the 5' RACE reads with MiXCR, one row per CDR3 protein. The table includes about 46,000 distinct CDR3 sequences, approximately 5.9% detected once. The sequenced sample was whole blood, obtained at baseline. The origin of the receptors is an adult who was a healthcare worker with PCR-confirmed SARS-CoV-2 infection or an uninfected control (not recorded which).

In its sample, this clonotype was seen many times. The chain recombines TRBV10-1 with TRBJ2-1, with 7 positions matching TRBD2. This CDR3 spans 17 amino acids. Germline CDR1 reads WNHNN; CDR2 reads SYGVQD (reference sequence). V gave up 1 base and J gave up 2 bases; unmatched junction bases: 8. CDR3 sequence reads: CASSECWRTSAYNEQFF. CDR3 bases: TGCGCCAGCAGTGAGTGTTGGCGAACTAGCGCCTACAATGAGCAGTTCTTC.

V is TRBV11-2 and J is TRBJ1-2; 10 bases agree with TRBD1. Germline V gene sequence: CDR1 SGHAT, CDR2 FQNNGV. The CDR3 covers 15 residues. With V trimmed by 5 bases and J by 6 bases, 9 bases remained unmatched. CDR3 region: CASSPSGTGVDGYTF. CDR3 bases: TGTGCCAGCAGCCCGTCCGGGACAGGGGTGGATGGCTACACCTTC.

This clonotype showed up just a few times. The chain carries TRBV19 and TRBJ2-1; TRBD1 agrees at 8 bases. The V gene end was trimmed by 5 bases and the J gene end by 6 bases; junction bases not matched to a gene: 6. This CDR3 contains 14 residues. Germline V lookup: CDR1 LNHDA, CDR2 SQIVND (reference sequence). This CDR3 is CASSGDRWGNEQFF. In nucleotides, the CDR3 is TGTGCCAGTAGTGGGGACAGGTGGGGCAATGAGCAGTTCTTC.

This clonotype came up many times. This chain uses TRBV28 with TRBJ2-7; no firm D call. Trimming shortened V by 1 base and J by 1 base, and 11 bases separated the two germline ends. The CDR3 spans 15 residues. Germline CDR1 reads MDHEN; CDR2 reads SYDVKM. The chain's CDR3 is CASSLFIPQSYEQYF. The CDR3 DNA is TGTGCCAGCAGTTTATTTATACCGCAGTCCTACGAGCAGTACTTC.

This clonotype was counted a few times. The rearrangement links TRBV29-1 to TRBJ2-7; no clear D. The CDR3 extends over 11 amino acids. Germline assignment: CDR1 SQVTM and CDR2 ANQGSEA. The V and J ends lost 8 bases and 2 bases respectively, with 10 bases between them. The CDR3 bases are TGCAGCTGCTTGTTGACCTACGAGCAGTACTTC. Its protein is CSCLLTYEQYF.

This clonotype was counted ten times or more. The V gene is TRBV5-1, the J gene TRBJ2-5; D is unresolved. Germline V CDR1 and CDR2: SGHRS, YFSETQ. V lost 0 bases and J lost 4, with 19 bases in between. The CDR3 totals 17 residues. The CDR3 reads CASSLDPLHGVGETQYF. The CDR3 DNA follows: TGCGCCAGCAGCTTGGATCCGTTGCATGGGGTTGGAGAGACCCAGTACTTC.

This clonotype has at least ten counts. V is TRBV28 and J is TRBJ2-7; D is possibly TRBD1 or TRBD2 (5 bases each). This CDR3 is 15 amino acids long. The germline V gene encodes CDR1 MDHEN and CDR2 SYDVKM. Trimming shortened V by 6 bases and J by 2 bases, and 17 bases separated the two germline ends. CDR3 coding DNA: TGTGCCAGCAGGACGCCCGGGACGCGTACCTACGAGCAGTACTTC. It codes for CASRTPGTRTYEQYF.

This clonotype was observed many times. The V call is TRBV19, the J call TRBJ2-5; 7 positions match TRBD2. CDR1 is LNHDA, CDR2 SQIVND, per germline (reference sequence). The length of the CDR3 is 12 residues. V lost 10 bases, J lost 7 bases, and 9 bases stayed unmatched. This CDR3 is CATRDYSATQYF. CDR3 DNA sequence: TGTGCCACCCGGGACTACTCCGCGACCCAGTACTTC.

This clonotype was seen repeatedly, ten times or more. Germline is not matched at one junction end, which may reflect a read error. The chain has TRBV24-1 and TRBJ2-4, with 7 positions matching TRBD1. Per germline, CDR1 KGHDR and CDR2 SFDVKD. This CDR3 spans 18 amino acids. CDR3 residues: CATSDRPGQKQNENIQYF. The CDR3 coding sequence is TGTGCCACCAGTGACCGGCCGGGACAGAAGCAAAACGAAAATATTCAGTACTTC.

This clonotype has ten or more counts. V gene TRBV25-1 combines with J gene TRBJ2-4, with 7 bases fitting TRBD1. Germline CDR1 is MGHDK and CDR2 is SYGVNS. The CDR3 loop spans 16 amino acids. The V segment lost 4 bases and the J segment 0 bases; nucleotides outside the gene matches: 6. CDR3 nucleotide sequence: TGTGCCAGCAGTGCCCAGACAGGGATAGCCAAAAACATTCAGTACTTC. It codes for CASSAQTGIAKNIQYF.

This clonotype was found a few times. This chain joins TRBV21-1 and TRBJ2-2; TRBD1 is taken as the D call from the table, unchecked against the DNA. TRBV21-1 represents a pseudogene. This CDR3 is 12 amino acids long. This chain's CDR3 is CEMRTSTGELFF. CDR3 nucleotides: TGTGAGATGCGGACAAGCACCGGGGAGCTGTTTTTT.

The rearrangement joins TRBV7-6 to TRBJ2-7, with D possibly being TRBD2 (8 bases). The CDR3 is 15 residues long. Germline-derived CDR1 and CDR2 are SGHVS and FNYEAQ. Trimming stripped 1 base from V and 2 bases from J, with 12 bases between. CDR3 amino acids: CASSLGQGLAYEQYF. For the CDR3, the DNA is TGTGCCAGCAGCTTAGGACAGGGACTAGCCTACGAGCAGTACTTC.

The J gene is TRBJ2-2, the V gene TRBV24-1, with D possibly matching TRBD1 (6 bases). The V gene's germline CDR1 is KGHDR and CDR2 SFDVKD. Trimming cost V 10 bases and J 4 bases, with 9 bases left between them. The CDR3 is 12 residues long. CDR3 sequence (DNA): TGTGCCACTGGGACATTCACCGGGGAGCTGTTTTTT. Amino acid sequence: CATGTFTGELFF.

This clonotype has a handful of counts. The chain links TRBV30 to TRBJ1-1, with TRBD1 matching 7 bases. V dropped 0 bases and J dropped 11; count of bases not matched to a gene: 6. This CDR3 spans 12 amino acids. CDR1 GTSNPN and CDR2 SVGIG come from the germline V gene (reference sequence). The CDR3 reads CAWSVLGGSAFF. DNA of the CDR3: TGTGCCTGGAGTGTACTAGGGGGCTCGGCTTTCTTT. The full variable domain, completed using reference TRBV30 and TRBJ1-1, is SQTIHQWPATLVQPVGSPLSLECTVEGTSNPNLYWYRQAAGRGLQLLFYSVGIGQISSEVPQNLSASRPQDRQFILSSKKLLLSDSGFYLCAWSVLGGSAFFGQGTRLTVV.

This clonotype has a count of ten or more. The chain links TRBV9 to TRBJ2-1; 7 bases map to TRBD2. Germline V CDR1 and CDR2: SGDLS, YYNGEE. V was clipped by 0 bases and J by 6 bases; unmatched bases: 12. The CDR3 runs 17 residues. CDR3: CASSVVPAEGRANEQFF. The CDR3 DNA is TGTGCCAGCAGCGTAGTCCCCGCGGAAGGGAGGGCCAATGAGCAGTTCTTC.

This clonotype showed up many times. V gene TRBV6-1 combines with J gene TRBJ2-7, with D possibly TRBD1 on 6 matching bases. V was trimmed by 4 bases and J by 6 bases, leaving 7 bases between them. CDR1 and CDR2 from the germline V gene are MNHNS and SASEGT. The CDR3 extends over 11 amino acids. CDR3 loop: CASSGQVEQYF. Here the CDR3 DNA reads TGTGCCAGCAGTGGACAGGTCGAGCAGTACTTC.

The CDR3 loop is CATSDFRSGSGVTGELFF. The CDR3 DNA reads as TGTGCCACCAGTGATTTTCGCTCCGGTTCAGGGGTCACCGGGGAGCTGTTTTTT. The chain is built from TRBV24-1 and TRBJ2-2; D may be TRBD1 (6 bases). The V end was cut by 1 base, the J end by 4 bases, with 18 bases between. The CDR3 totals 18 residues. CDR1 is KGHDR, CDR2 SFDVKD, per germline.

The sample holds many counts of this clonotype. V gene TRBV4-1 combines with J gene TRBJ1-5, with TRBD1 matching over 11 bases. Trimming took 4 bases from V and 6 from J; bases not matched to a gene: 8. The germline V gene has CDR1 MGHRA and CDR2 YSYEKL. This CDR3 is built from 16 residues. The CDR3 sequence is CASSPFRDRGFQPQHF. CDR3 bases: TGCGCCAGCAGCCCTTTCCGGGACAGGGGGTTTCAGCCCCAGCATTTT.